This record concerns one TCR beta chain sequence. Its antigen is still unknown. Each patient went into thyroid surgery without having received any treatment. Germline V gives CDR1 LNHDA, CDR2 SQIVND (reference sequence). The CDR3 has 15 residues. Losses at the gene ends were 4 bases for V and 6 bases for J; bases not matched to a gene: 11. The data derive from a study of metastatic and nonmetastatic thyroid tumors. Study-level results: The reported finding was significantly higher TCR beta diversity in malignant thyroid tumors relative to benign nodules, in blood and tumor.

In the authors' methods: Construction of a distant-metastasis classifier for papillary thyroid cancer relied on CDR3 differences across clinicopathological groups. With MiXCR, TCRdb reprocessed the PCR reads. The V and J calls here are based on TCRdb, not the publication. The table has approximately 6,000 clones, under 35% seen once. V usage is TRBV19 and J usage is TRBJ2-7; 8 nucleotides align to TRBD2. Sequencing was carried out using adjacent normal tissue. The receptor was derived from a female donor with papillary thyroid cancer or a benign thyroid nodule (not recorded which). Some clones in this sample may be carry-over from other donors' samples. The CDR3 spells CASSTGTRGGFEQYF. CDR3 nucleotides: TGTGCCAGTAGTACGGGGACTAGGGGGGGCTTCGAGCAGTACTTC.